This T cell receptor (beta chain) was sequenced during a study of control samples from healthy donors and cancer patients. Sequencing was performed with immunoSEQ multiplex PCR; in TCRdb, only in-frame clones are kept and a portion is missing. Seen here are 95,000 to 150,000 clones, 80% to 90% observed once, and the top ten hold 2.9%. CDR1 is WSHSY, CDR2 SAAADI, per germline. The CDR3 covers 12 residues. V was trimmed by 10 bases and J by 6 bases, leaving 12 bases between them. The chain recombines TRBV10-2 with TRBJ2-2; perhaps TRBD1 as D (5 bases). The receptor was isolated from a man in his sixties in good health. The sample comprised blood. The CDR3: CATSRVAGELFF. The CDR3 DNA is TGCGCCACCTCCAGGGTCGCCGGGGAGCTGTTTTTT.